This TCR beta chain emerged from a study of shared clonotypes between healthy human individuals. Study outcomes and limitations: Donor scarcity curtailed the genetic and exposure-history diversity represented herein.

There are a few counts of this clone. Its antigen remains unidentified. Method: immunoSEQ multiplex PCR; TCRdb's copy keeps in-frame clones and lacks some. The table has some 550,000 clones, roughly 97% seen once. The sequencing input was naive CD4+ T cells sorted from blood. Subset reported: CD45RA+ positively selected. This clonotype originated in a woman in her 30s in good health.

The CDR3 sequence: CAWSRQQGSGGYTF. In nucleotides, the CDR3 is TGTGCCTGGAGCCGACAGCAGGGCTCGGGTGGCTACACCTTC. The V and J genes are TRBV30 and TRBJ1-2; a weak D match, TRBD1 (5 bases). The CDR3 has 14 amino acids. Trimming stripped 3 bases from V and 7 bases from J, with 18 bases between. In germline, CDR1 is GTSNPN, CDR2 SVGIG (reference sequence).